This T cell receptor beta chain was recorded in a study of CD8 T cells in Susac syndrome. Random hexamers were used to reverse transcribe an amount of roughly 0.45 to 1 ug RNA. TCR beta CDR3 was amplified by immunoSEQ multiplex PCR. This amplification extended across 54 Vbeta and 13 Jbeta segments. TCRdb re-analysed the immunoSEQ multiplex PCR reads in MiXCR, keeping a single row per CDR3 protein. The sample includes roughly 130,000 distinct CDR3 sequences, around 96% of them seen just once. Germline V gene data show CDR1 as MDHEN and CDR2 as SYDVKM. This CDR3 has 15 amino acids. The V and J ends lost 5 bases and 4 bases respectively, with 16 bases between them. Whole-study findings and limits: Acknowledgment was made by the study that its TCR sequencing and HLA analysis involved a relatively small number of individuals.

As concerns this clonotype: Its antigen is unknown.

The source material was CD4+ T cells from PBMCs. The V and J genes are TRBV28 and TRBJ2-3, with D tentatively TRBD2 (6 bases). The sequence was collected from a human donor in good health. In DNA, the CDR3 is TGTGCCAGCAGTCCCGCGGGATTGTCCGCAGATACGCAGTATTTT. Encoded protein: CASSPAGLSADTQYF. Full variable domain (remainder filled in from reference TRBV28 and TRBJ2-3): DVKVTQSSRYLVKRTGEKVFLECVQDMDHENMFWYRQDPGLGLRLIYFSYDVKMKEKGDIPEGYSVSREKKERFSLILESASTNQTSMYLCASSPAGLSADTQYFGPGTRLTVL.